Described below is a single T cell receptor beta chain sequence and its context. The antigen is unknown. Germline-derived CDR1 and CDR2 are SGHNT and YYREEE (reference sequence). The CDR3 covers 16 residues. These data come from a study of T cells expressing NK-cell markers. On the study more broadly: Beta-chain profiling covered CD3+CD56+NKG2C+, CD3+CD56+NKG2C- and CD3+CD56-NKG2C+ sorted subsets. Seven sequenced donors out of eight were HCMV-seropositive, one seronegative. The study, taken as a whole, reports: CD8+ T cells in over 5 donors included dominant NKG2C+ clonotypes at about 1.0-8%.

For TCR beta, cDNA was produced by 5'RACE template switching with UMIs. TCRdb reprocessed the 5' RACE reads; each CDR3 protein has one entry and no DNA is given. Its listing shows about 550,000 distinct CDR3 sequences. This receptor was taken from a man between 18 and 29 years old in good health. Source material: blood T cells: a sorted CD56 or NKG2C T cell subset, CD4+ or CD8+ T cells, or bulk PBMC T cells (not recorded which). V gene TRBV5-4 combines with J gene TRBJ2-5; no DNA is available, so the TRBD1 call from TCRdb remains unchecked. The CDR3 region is CASSHRDRGQQETQYF.